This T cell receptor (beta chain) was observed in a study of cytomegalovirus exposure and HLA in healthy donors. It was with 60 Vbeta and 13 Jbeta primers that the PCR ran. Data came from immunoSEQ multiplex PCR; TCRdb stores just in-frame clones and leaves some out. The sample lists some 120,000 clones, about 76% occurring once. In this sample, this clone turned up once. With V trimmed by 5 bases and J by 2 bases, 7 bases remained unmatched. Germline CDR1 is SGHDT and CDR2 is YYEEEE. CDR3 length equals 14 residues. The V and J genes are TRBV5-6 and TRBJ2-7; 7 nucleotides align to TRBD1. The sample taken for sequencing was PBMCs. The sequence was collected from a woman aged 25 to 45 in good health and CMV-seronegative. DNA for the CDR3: TGTGCCAGCAGTCTACAGGGGTCGACCTACGAGCAGTACTTC. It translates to CASSLQGSTYEQYF.